Detailed here is one TCR beta chain. The data derive from a study of blood T cell repertoires in COVID-19. Study-level background: PBMCs, B-cell-depleted T cells, or T cells provided the cDNA or gDNA that made up the material.

The method was immunoSEQ multiplex PCR; TCRdb's version includes in-frame clones alone and lacks a portion of them. The profile shows about 190,000 clones, approximately 91% of them singletons. This CDR3 comprises 15 residues. V was pared by 4 bases and J by 2 bases, with 5 bases of the junction left unmatched. The germline CDR1 and CDR2 sequences are SGHTA and FQGNSA. Input material: peripheral blood. The TCR sequence derives from a man between 35 and 55 years old with acute or convalescent COVID-19. The genes are TRBV7-2 and TRBJ2-7; 10 bases are a match to TRBD1. CDR3 sequence (DNA): TGTGCCAGCAGCTCTATCGGGACAGGGGCCTACGAGCAGTACTTC. Residues: CASSSIGTGAYEQYF.